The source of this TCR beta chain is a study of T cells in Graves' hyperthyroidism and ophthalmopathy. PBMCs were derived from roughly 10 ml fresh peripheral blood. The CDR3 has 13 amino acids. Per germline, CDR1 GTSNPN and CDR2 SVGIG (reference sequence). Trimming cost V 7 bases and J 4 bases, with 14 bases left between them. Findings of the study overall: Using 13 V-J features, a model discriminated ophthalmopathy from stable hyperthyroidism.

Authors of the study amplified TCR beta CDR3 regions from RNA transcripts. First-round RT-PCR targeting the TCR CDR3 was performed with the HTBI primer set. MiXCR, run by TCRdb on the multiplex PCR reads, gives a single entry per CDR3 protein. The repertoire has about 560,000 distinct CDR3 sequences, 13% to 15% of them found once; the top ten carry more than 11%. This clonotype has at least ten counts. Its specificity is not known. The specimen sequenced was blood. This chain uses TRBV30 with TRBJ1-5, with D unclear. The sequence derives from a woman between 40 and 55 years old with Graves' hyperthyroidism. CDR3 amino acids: CASEGIGNQPQHF. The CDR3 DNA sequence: TGTGCCTCCGAAGGCATTGGGAATCAGCCCCAGCATTTT.